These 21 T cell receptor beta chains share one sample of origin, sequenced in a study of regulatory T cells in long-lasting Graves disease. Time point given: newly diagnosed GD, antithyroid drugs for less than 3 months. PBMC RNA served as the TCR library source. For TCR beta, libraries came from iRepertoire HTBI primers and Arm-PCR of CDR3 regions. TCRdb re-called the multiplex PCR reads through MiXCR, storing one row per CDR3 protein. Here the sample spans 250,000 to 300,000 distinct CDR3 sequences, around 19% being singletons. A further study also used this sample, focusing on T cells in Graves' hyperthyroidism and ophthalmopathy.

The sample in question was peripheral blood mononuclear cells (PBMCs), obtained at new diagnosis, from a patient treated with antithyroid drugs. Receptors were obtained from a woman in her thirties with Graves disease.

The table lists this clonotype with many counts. CDR3: CASSQDHNSHTEAFF. The CDR3 region has the DNA TGTGCCAGCAGCCAAGATCATAACAGCCACACTGAAGCTTTCTTT. This rearrangement joins TRBV4-2 to TRBJ1-1; D is undetermined. There are 15 residues in the CDR3. Germline CDR1 and CDR2: LGHNA and YNFKEQ. Trimming left V 0 bases short and J 3 bases short, with 11 bases between.

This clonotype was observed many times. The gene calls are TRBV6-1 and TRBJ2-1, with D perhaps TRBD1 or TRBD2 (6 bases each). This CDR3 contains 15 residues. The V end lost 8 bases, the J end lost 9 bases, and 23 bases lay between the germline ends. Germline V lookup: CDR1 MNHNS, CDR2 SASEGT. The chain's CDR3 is CASGGMSGTPVEQFF. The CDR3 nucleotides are TGTGCCAGCGGCGGGATGTCAGGGACACCCGTTGAGCAGTTCTTC.

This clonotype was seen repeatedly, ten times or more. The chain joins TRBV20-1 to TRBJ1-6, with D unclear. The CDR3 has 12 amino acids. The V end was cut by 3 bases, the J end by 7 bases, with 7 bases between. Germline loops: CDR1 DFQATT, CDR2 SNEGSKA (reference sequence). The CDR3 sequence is CSASPGNSPLHF. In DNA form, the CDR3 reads TGCAGTGCTAGCCCGGGAAATTCACCCCTCCACTTT.

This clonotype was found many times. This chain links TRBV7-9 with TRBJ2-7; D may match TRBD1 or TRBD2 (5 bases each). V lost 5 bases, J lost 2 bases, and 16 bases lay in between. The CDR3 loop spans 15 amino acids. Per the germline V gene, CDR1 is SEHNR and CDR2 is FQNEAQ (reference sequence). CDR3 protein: CASSPIGGIAYEQYF. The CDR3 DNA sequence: TGTGCCAGCAGCCCTATTGGGGGTATAGCCTACGAGCAGTACTTC.

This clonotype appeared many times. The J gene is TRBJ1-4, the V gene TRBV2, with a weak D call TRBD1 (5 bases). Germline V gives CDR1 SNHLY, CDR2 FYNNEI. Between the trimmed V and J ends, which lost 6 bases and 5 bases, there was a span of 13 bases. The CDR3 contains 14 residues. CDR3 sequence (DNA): TGTGCCAGCAGGGCCCCACAGGAAAATGAAAAACTGTTTTTT. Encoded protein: CASRAPQENEKLFF.

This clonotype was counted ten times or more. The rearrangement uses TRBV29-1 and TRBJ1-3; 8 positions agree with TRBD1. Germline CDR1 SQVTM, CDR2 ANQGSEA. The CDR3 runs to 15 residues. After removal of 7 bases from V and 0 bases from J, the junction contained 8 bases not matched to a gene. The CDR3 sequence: CSAKYRGSSGNTIYF. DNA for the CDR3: TGCAGCGCCAAGTACAGGGGGAGCTCTGGAAACACCATATATTTT.

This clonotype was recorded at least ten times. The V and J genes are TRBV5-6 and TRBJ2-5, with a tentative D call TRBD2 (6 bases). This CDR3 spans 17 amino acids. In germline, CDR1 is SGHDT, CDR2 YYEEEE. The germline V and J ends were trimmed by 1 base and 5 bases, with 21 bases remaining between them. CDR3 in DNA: TGTGCCAGCAGCTTGAGGGTGGGGACTGGATATCGGGAGACCCAGTACTTC. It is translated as CASSLRVGTGYRETQYF.

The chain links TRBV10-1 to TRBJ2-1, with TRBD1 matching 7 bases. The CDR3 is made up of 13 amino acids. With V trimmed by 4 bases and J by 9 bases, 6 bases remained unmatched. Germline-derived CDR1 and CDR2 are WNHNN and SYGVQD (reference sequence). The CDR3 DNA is TGCGCCAGCAGTGTAGGGGGCCTGGGTGAGCAGTTCTTC. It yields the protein CASSVGGLGEQFF.

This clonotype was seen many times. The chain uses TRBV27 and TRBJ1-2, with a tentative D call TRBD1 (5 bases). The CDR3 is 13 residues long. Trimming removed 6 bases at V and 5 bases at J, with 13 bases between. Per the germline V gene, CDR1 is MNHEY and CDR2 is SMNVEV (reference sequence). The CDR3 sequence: CASREMGTYGYTF. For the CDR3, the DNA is TGTGCCAGCAGGGAGATGGGGACGTATGGCTACACCTTC.

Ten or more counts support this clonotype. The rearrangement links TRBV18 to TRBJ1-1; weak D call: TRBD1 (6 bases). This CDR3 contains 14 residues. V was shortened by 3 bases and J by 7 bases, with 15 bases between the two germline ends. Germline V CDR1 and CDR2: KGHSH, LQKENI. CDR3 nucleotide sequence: TGTGCCAGCTCACCTTCTAGGGCGACAGGTGAAGCTTTCTTT. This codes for CASSPSRATGEAFF.

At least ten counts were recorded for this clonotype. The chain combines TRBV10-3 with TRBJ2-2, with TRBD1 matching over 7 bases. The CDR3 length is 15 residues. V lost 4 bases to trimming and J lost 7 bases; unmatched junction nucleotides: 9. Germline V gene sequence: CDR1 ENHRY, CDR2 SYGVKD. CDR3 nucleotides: TGTGCCATCAGTGGACAGGGACAACCTCACGGGGAGCTGTTTTTT. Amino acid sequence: CAISGQGQPHGELFF.

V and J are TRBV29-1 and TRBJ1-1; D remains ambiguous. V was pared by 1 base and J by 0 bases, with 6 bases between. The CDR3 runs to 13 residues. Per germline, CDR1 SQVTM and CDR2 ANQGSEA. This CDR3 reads CSVEGRMNTEAFF. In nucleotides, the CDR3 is TGCAGCGTTGAAGGTCGGATGAACACTGAAGCTTTCTTT.

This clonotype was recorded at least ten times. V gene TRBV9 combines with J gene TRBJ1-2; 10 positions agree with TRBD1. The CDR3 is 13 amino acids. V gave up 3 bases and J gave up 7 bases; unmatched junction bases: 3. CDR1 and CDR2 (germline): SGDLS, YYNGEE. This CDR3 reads CASSGGTGAGYTF. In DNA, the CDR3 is TGTGCCAGCAGCGGGGGGACAGGGGCTGGCTACACCTTC.

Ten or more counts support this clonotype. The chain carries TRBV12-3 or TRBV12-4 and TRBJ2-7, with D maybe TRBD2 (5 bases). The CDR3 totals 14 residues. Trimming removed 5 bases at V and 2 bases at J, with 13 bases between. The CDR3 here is CASSPWTVAYEQYF. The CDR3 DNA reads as TGTGCCAGCAGTCCATGGACTGTAGCCTACGAGCAGTACTTC.

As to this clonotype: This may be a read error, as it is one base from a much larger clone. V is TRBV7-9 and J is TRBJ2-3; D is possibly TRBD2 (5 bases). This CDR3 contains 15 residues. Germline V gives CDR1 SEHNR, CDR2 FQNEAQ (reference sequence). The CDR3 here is CTSSLGGFHTDTQYF. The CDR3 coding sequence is TGTACCAGCAGCTTAGGCGGGTTCCACACAGATACGCAGTATTTT.

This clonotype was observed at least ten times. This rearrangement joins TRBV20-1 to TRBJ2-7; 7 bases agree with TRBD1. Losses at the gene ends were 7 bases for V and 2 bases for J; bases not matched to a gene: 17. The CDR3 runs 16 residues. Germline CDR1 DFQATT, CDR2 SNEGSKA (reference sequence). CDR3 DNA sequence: TGCAGTGTAATTTACTCCCAGGGGCAGGGGGCCTACGAGCAGTACTTC. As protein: CSVIYSQGQGAYEQYF.

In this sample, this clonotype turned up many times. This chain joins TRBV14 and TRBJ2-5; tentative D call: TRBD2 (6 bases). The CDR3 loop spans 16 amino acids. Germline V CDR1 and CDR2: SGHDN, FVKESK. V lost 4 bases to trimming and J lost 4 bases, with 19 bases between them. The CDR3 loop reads CASSPLVAGYGETQYF. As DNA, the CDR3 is TGTGCCAGCAGCCCACTCGTGGCGGGGTATGGAGAGACCCAGTACTTC.

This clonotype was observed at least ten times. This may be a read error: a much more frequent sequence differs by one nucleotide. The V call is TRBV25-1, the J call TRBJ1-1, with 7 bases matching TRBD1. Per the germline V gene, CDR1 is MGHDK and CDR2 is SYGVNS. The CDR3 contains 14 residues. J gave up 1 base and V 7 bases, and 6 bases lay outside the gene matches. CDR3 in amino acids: CASNPTGPNTEAFF. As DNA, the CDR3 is TGTGCCAGCAACCCGACAGGGCCGAACACTGAAGCTTTCTTT.

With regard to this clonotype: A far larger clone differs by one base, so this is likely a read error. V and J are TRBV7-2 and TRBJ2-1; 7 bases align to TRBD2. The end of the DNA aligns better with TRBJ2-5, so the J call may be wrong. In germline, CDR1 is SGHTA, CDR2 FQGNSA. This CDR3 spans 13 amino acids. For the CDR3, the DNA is TGTGCCAGCATCTTAGCGGGCCAAGAGACCCAGTACTTC. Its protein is CASILAGQETQYF.

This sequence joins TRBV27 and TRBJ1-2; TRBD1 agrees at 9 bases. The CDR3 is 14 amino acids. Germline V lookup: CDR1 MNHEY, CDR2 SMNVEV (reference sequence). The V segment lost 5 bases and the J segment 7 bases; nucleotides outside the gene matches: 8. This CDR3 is CASSKGQGHGGYTF. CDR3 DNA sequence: TGTGCCAGCAGTAAGGGACAGGGTCACGGTGGCTACACCTTC.

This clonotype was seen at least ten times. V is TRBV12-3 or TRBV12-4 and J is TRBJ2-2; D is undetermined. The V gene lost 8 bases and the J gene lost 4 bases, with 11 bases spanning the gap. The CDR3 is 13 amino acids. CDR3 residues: CASGSRSTGELFF. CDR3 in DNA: TGTGCCAGCGGGTCCAGATCCACCGGGGAGCTGTTTTTT.